The entry that follows covers one T cell receptor beta chain sequence. Here immunoSEQ multiplex PCR was the method, and the copy in TCRdb shows in-frame clones only, minus some. Of under 200,000 clones listed, about 88% are singletons. This sample is drawn from a study of blood T cell repertoires in COVID-19. This CDR3 region has 16 residues. Germline V CDR1 and CDR2: SGHTA, FQGNSA. V trimming: 5 bases; J trimming: 5 bases; junction bases outside the gene matches: 12. The receptor comes from a woman of 80 years or more with acute or convalescent COVID-19. V usage is TRBV7-2 and J usage is TRBJ1-5, with 7 positions matching TRBD1. Material: peripheral blood. CDR3 protein: CASSHPPGQQHQPQHF. CDR3 nucleotides: TGTGCCAGCAGCCATCCGCCGGGACAGCAACATCAGCCCCAGCATTTT.